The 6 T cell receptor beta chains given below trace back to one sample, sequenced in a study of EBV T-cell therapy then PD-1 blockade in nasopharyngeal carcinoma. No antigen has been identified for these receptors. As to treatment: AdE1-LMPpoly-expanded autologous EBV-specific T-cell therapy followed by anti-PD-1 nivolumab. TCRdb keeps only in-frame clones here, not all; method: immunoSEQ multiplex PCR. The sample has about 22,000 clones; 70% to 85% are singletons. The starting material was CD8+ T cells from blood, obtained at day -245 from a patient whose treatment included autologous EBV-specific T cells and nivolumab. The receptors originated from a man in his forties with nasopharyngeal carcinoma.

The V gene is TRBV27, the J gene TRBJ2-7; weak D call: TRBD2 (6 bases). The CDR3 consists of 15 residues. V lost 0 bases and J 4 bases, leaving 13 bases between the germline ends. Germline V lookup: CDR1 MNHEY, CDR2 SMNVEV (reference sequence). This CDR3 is CASSLSGGFVYEQYF. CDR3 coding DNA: TGTGCCAGCAGTTTATCCGGAGGGTTCGTTTACGAGCAGTACTTC.

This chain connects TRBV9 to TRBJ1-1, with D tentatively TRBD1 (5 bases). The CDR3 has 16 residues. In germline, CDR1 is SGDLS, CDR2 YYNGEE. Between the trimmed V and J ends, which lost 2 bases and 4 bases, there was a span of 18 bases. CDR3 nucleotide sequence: TGTGCCAGCAGCGTCGACAGTGGGGTGTGGGGCACTGAAGCTTTCTTT. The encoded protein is CASSVDSGVWGTEAFF.

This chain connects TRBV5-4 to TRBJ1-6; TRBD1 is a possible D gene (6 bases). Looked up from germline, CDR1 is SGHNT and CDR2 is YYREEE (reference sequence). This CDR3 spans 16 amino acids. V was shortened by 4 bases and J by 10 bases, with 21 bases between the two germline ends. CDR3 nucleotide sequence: TGTGCCAGCAGCGTAATGTTCAGGGGTGGAGGATCACCCCTCCACTTT. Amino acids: CASSVMFRGGGSPLHF.

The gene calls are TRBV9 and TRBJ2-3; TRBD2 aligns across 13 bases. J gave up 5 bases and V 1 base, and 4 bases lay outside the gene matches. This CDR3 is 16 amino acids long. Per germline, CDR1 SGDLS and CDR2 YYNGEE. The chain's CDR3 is CASSVTSGGAGDTQYF. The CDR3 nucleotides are TGTGCCAGCAGCGTAACTAGCGGGGGGGCAGGAGATACGCAGTATTTT.

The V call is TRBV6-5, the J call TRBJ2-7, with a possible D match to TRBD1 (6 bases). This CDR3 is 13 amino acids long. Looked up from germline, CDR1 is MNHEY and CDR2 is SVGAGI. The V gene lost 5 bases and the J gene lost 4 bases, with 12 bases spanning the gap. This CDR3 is CASSQTGFYEQYF. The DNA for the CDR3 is TGTGCCAGCAGTCAGACAGGATTTTACGAGCAGTACTTC.

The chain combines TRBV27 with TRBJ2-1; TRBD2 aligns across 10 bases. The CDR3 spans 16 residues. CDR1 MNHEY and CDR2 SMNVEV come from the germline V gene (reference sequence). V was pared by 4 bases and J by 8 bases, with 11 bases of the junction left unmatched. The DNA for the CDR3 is TGTGCCAGCAGTTGGGGAAGCGGGGGGGCCGTCGATGAGCAGTTCTTC. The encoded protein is CASSWGSGGAVDEQFF.